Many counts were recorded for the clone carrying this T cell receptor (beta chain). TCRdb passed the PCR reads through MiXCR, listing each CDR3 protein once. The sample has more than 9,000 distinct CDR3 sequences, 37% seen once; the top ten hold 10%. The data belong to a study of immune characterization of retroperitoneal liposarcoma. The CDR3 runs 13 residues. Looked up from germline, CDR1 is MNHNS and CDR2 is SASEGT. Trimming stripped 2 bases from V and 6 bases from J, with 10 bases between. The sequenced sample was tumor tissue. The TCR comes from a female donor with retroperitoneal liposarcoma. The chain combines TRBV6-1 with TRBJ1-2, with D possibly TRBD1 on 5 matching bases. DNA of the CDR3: TGTGCCAGCAGTGAAATTCGAGGGGATGGCTACACCTTC. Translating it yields CASSEIRGDGYTF.